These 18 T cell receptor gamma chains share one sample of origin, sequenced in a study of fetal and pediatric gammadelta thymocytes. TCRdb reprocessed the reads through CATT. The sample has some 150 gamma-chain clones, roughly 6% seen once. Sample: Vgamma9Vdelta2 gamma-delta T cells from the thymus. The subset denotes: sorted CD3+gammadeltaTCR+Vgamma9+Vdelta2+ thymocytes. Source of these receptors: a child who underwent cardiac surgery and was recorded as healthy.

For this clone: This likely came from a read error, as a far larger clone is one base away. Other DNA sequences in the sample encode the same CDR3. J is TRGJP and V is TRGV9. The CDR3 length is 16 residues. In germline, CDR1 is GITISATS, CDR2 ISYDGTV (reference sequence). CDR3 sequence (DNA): TGTGCCTTATGGGAGGCCCAAGAGTTGGGCAAAAAAATCAAGGTATTT. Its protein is CALWEAQELGKKIKVF.

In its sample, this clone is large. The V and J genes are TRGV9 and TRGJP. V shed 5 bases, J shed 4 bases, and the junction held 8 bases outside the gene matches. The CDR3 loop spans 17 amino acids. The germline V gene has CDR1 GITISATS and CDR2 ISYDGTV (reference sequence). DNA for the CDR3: TGTGCCTTGTGGGCCCAAGTACAAGAGTTGGGCAAAAAAATCAAGGTATTT. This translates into CALWAQVQELGKKIKVF.

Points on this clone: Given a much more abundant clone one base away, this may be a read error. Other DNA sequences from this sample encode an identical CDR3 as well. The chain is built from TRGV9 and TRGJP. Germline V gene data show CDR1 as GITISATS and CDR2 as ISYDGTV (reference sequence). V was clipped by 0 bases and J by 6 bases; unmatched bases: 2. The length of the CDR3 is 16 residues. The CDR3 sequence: CALWEVRELGKKIKVF. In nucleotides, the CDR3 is TGTGCCTTGTGGGAGGTGAGAGAGTTGGGCAAAAAAATCAAGGTATTT.

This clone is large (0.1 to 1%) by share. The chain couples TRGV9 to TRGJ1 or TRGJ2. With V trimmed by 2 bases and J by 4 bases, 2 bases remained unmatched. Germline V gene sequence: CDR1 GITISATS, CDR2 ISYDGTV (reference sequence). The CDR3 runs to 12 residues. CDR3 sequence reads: CALWEGYYKKLF. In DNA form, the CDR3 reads TGTGCCTTGTGGGAGGGGTATTATAAGAAACTCTTT.

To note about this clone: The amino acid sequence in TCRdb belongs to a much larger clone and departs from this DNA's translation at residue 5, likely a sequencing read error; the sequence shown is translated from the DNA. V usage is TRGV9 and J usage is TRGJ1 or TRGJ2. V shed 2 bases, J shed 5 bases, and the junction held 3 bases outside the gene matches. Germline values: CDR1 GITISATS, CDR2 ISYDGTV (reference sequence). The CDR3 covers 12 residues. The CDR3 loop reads CALWEDHYKKLF. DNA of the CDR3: TGTGCCTTGTGGGAGGATCATTATAAGAAACTCTTT.

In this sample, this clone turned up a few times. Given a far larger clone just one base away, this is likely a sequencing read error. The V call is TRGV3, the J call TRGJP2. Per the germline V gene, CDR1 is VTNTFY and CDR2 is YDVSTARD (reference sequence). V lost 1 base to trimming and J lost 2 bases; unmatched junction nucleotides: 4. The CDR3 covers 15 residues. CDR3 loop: CATWDRSSSDWIKTF. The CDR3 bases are TGTGCCACCTGGGACAGATCAAGTAGTGATTGGATCAAGACGTTT.

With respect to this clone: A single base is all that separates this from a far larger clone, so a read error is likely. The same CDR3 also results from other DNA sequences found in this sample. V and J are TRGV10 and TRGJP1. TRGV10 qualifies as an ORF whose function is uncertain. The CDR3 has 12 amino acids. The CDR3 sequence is CAAHTTGWFKIF. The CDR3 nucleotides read TGTGCTGCCCATACCACTGGTTGGTTTAAGATATTT.

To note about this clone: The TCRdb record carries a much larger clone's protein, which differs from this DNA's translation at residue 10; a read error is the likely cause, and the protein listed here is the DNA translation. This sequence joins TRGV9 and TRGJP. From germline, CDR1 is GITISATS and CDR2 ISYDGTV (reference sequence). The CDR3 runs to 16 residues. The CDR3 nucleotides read TGTGCCTTGTGGGAGGCCCAAGAGTTGGACAAAAAAATCAAGGTATTT. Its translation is CALWEAQELDKKIKVF.

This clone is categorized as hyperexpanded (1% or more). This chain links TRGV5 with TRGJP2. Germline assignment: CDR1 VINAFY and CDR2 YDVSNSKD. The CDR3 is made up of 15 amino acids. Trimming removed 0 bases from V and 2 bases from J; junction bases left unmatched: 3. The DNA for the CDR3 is TGTGCCACCTGGGACAGGTCAAGTAGTGATTGGATCAAGACGTTT. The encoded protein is CATWDRSSSDWIKTF.

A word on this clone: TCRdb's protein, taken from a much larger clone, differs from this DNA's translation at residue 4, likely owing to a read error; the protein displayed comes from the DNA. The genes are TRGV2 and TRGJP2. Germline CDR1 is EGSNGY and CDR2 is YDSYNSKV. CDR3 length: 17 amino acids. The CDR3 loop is CATRDGPLYSSDWIKTF. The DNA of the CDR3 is TGTGCCACCCGGGACGGGCCATTATATAGTAGTGATTGGATCAAGACGTTT.

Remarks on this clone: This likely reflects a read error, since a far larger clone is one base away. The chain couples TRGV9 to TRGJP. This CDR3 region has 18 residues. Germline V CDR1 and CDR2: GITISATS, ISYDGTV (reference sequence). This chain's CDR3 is CALREVRPQELGKKIKVF. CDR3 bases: TGTGCCTTGCGGGAGGTGCGGCCACAAGAGTTGGGCAAAAAAATCAAGGTATTT.

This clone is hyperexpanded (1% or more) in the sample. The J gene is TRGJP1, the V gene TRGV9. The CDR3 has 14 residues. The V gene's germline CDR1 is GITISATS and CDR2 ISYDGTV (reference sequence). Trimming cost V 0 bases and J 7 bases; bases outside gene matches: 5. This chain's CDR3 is CALWEVQVGWFKIF. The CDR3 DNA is TGTGCCTTGTGGGAGGTGCAAGTTGGTTGGTTCAAGATATTT.

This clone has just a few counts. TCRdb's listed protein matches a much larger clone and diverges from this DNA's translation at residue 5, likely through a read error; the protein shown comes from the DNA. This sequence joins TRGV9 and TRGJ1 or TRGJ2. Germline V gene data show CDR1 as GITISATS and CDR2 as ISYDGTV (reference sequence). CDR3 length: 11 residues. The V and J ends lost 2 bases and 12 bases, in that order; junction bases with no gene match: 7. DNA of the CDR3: TGTGCCTTGTGGGAGGGGCTCTCGAAACTCTTT. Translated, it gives CALWEGLSKLF.

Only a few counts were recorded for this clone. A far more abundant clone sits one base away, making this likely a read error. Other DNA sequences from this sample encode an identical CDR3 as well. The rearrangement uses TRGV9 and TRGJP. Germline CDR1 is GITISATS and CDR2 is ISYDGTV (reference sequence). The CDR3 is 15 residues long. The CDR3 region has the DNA TGTGCCTTGTGGGAGGTAGGGTTGGGCAAAAAAATAAAGGTATTT. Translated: CALWEVGLGKKIKVF.

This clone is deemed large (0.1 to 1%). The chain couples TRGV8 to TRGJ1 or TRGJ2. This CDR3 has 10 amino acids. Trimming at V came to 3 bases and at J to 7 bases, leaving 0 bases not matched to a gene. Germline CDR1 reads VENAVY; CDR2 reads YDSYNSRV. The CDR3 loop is CATWDYKKLF. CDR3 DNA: TGTGCCACCTGGGATTATAAGAAACTCTTT.

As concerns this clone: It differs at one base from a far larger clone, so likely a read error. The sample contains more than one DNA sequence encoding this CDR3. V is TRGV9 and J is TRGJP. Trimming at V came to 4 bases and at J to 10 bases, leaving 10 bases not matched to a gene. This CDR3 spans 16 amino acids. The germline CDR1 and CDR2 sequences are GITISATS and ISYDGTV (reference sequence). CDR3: CALWDRLGLGKKIKVF. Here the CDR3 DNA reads TGTGCCTTGTGGGACAGACTGGGTTTGGGCAAAAAAATCAAGGTATTT.

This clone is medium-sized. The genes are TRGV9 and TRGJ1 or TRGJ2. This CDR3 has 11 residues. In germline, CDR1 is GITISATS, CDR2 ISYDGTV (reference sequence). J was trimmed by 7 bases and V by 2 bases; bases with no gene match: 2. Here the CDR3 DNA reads TGTGCCTTGTGGGAGGACTATAAGAAACTCTTT. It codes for CALWEDYKKLF.

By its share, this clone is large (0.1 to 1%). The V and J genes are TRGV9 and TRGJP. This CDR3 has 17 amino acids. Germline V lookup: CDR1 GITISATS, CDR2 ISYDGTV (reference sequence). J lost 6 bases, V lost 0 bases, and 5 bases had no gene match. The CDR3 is CALWEVHGELGKKIKVF. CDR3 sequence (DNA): TGTGCCTTGTGGGAGGTGCATGGAGAGTTGGGCAAAAAAATCAAGGTATTT.